This T cell receptor (beta chain) was observed in a study of T-cell memory formation after mild COVID-19. General study findings and limits: CD4+ contracting clones were found mainly in CM and EM, and CD8+ ones in EMRA.

This clonotype was observed a handful of times. As yet, its antigen is unknown. TCRdb called the 5' RACE reads again in MiXCR, with one record for every CDR3 protein. This sample yields roughly 150,000 distinct CDR3 sequences, of which roughly 13% are seen a single time; about 30% belongs to the top ten. Input material: PBMCs or a T cell subset sorted from them (not recorded which). The origin of this receptor is an adult woman who had mild COVID-19 (a few samples of this study predate the infection). Cell type and time point are not known.

The CDR3 DNA sequence: TGTGCCAGCAGCGCCCTCACTATACCGAACACCGGGGAGCTGTTTTTT. Protein sequence: CASSALTIPNTGELFF. This sequence joins TRBV9 and TRBJ2-2; D not certain. Germline V gene lookup returns CDR1 SGDLS and CDR2 YYNGEE. This CDR3 comprises 16 residues. The V end lost 3 bases, the J end lost 0 bases, and 12 bases lay between the germline ends.